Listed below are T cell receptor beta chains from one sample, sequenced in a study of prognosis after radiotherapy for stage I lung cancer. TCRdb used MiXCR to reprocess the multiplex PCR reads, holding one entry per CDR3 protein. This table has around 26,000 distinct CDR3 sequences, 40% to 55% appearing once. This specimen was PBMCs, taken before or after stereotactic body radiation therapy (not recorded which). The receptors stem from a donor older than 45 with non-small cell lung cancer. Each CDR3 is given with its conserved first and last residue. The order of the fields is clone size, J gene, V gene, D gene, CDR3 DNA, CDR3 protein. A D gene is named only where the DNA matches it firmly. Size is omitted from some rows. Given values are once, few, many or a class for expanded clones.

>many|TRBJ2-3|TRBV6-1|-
TGTGCCAGCAGCGTAACGGAGGGGAGCACAGATACGCAGTATTTT
CASSVTEGSTDTQYF
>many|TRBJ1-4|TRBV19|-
TGTGCCAGTAGTATTTTGGGTACCACTAATGAAAAACTGTTTTTT
CASSILGTTNEKLFF
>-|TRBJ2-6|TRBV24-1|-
TGTGCCACCAGTGATTCCGGTACACTCAGCTCTGGGGCCAACGTCCTGACTTTC
CATSDSGTLSSGANVLTF
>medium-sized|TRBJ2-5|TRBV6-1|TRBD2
TGTGCCAGCAGACCGACTAGCGGGGGTGAGACCCAGTACTTC
CASRPTSGGETQYF
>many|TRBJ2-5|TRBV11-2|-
TGTGCCAGCAGCTTAGACGCCGCGCTCAGGGGGACTGGGACCCAGTACTTC
CASSLDAALRGTGTQYF
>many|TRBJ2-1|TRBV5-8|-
TGTGCCAGCAGCTTAACTCTAACGGTGAATTACAATGAGCAGTTCTTC
CASSLTLTVNYNEQFF
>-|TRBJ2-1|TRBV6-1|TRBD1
TGTGCCAGCAGACAGGGACAGATCTACAATGAGCAGTTCTTC
CASRQGQIYNEQFF
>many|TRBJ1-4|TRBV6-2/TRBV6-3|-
TGTGCCAGCAGTTATATGGGGGGAAGGGGAGCAACTAATGAAAAACTGTTTTTT
CASSYMGGRGATNEKLFF
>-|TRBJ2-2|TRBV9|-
TGTGCCAGCAGCGTATATTCTTGGCTGGAGCTGTTTTTT
CASSVYSWLELFF
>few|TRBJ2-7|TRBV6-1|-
TGTGACAGCAGTGAAGGACAGACGGGGTCATACGAGCAGTACTTC
CDSSEGQTGSYEQYF
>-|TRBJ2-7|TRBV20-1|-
TGCAGTGCAAACCGACCCTCCTACGAGCAGTACTTC
CSANRPSYEQYF
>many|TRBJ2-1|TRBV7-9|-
TGTGCCAGCAGCTTAATCGTACCGGGGAACAATGAGCAGTTCTTC
CASSLIVPGNNEQFF
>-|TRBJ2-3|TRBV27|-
TGTGCCAGCAGGAGTGTATCTGAGACAGATACGCAGTATTTT
CASRSVSETDTQYF
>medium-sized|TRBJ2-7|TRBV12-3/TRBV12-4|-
TGTGCCAGCAGGAACACAGGTGGGGTAGACGAGCAGTACTTC
CASRNTGGVDEQYF
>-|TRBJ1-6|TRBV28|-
TGTGCCAGCAGTTTGACAGGTACCGGGGGAAATTCACCCCTCCACTTT
CASSLTGTGGNSPLHF
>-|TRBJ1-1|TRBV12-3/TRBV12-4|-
TGTACCAGCAGGACAACGGTGAACACTGAAGCTTTCTTT
CTSRTTVNTEAFF
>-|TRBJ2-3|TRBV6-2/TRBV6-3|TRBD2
TGTGCCAGCACCGCGGGGACTAGCATGAGGAGCTCCGATACGCAGTATTTT
CASTAGTSMRSSDTQYF
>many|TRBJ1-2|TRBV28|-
TGTGCCAGCAGTTTTGTAAGGGTAGGGGGTGGCTACACCTTC
CASSFVRVGGGYTF
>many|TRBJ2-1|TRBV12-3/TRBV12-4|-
TGTGCCAGCGTTGGAACTTCTCCCCCCCTCTCCTACAATGAGCAGTTCTTC
CASVGTSPPLSYNEQFF
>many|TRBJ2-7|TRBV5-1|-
TGCGCCAGCAGCTTGGAACAATCGGTCCGGGCGTCCGAGCAGTACTTC
CASSLEQSVRASEQYF
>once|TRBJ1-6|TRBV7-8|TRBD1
TGTGCCAGCAGCTATGACAGGGCGAACTATTCACCCCTCCACTTT
CASSYDRANYSPLHF
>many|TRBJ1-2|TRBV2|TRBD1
TGTGCCAGCAGAGGGACAGAAAACTATGGCTACACCTTC
CASRGTENYGYTF
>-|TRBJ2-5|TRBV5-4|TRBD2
TGTGCCAGCAGTCGTAGGACTAGCTGGCAAGAGACCCAGTACTTC
CASSRRTSWQETQYF
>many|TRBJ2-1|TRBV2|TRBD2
TGTGCCAGCAGTCGACTAGCGAGACTAAATGAGCAGTTCTTC
CASSRLARLNEQFF
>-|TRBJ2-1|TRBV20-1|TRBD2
TGCAGTGCTAGAGAGTTCCCTAGCGGGAGAGGAACCTACAATGAGCAGTTCTTC
CSAREFPSGRGTYNEQFF
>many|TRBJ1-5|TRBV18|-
TGTGCCAGCTCAACGACAGGAGATCAGCCCCAGCATTTT
CASSTTGDQPQHF